This is a list of T cell receptor beta chains from one sample in a study of blood T cell repertoires in COVID-19. The method was immunoSEQ multiplex PCR; TCRdb's version includes in-frame clones alone and lacks a portion of them. The table includes about 46,000 clones, about 86% detected once. Input material: peripheral blood. Source of these receptors: an elderly man with active COVID-19. The CDR3 runs from the conserved cysteine through the conserved F or W. D genes are given only for firm matches. Only part of the rows carry a size: once, few, many, or a class if the clone is expanded.

>-|TRBV5-6|TRBJ2-7|TRBD2|15
TGTGCCAGCACCCTAGCGGAGCCTGACAACTACGAGCAGTACTTC
CASTLAEPDNYEQYF
>-|TRBV12-3/TRBV12-4|TRBJ2-7|-|13
TGTGCCAGCAGTTTCGGGTCGGGCTACGAGCAGTACTTC
CASSFGSGYEQYF
>-|TRBV7-9|TRBJ1-2|-|16
TGTGCCAGCAGCTTAGGGCCGGGGGGCCCCATGGGGGGCTACACCTTC
CASSLGPGGPMGGYTF
>-|TRBV7-2|TRBJ2-3|TRBD2|16
TGTGCCAGCAGCACGGTAGCGGGAGGGCCGTTCGATACGCAGTATTTT
CASSTVAGGPFDTQYF
>-|TRBV6-1|TRBJ2-7|TRBD1|16
TGTGCCAGCAGTGGATGGACAGGGGGCAACTCCTACGAGCAGTACTTC
CASSGWTGGNSYEQYF
>-|TRBV27|TRBJ2-7|-|12
TGTGCCAGCAGTTTACCTTCCTACGAGCAGTACTTC
CASSLPSYEQYF
>once|TRBV7-8|TRBJ2-7|-|13
TGTGCCAGCAGCTCCAGGATGTCCTACGAGCAGTACTTC
CASSSRMSYEQYF
>-|TRBV25-1|TRBJ2-5|TRBD1|14
TGTGCCAGCAGTGAATTCCCAGGGGGCTTGACCCAGTACTTC
CASSEFPGGLTQYF
>-|TRBV14|TRBJ1-4|-|14
TGTGCCAGCAGCTCTTGGGGGCAGGAAGAAAAACTGTTTTTT
CASSSWGQEEKLFF
>-|TRBV12-5|TRBJ1-5|-|18
TGTGCTAGTGGTTTGGCCCGAATGCGGGGGTATAGCAATCAGCCCCAGCATTTT
CASGLARMRGYSNQPQHF
>-|TRBV13|TRBJ2-7|TRBD1|15
TGTGCCAGCAGCGACCGGGACAGGGAGACCTACGAGCAGTACTTC
CASSDRDRETYEQYF
>-|TRBV28|TRBJ2-7|-|12
TGTGCCAGCATTGGGGCCAACTACGAGCAGTACTTC
CASIGANYEQYF
>-|TRBV24-1|TRBJ2-2|TRBD2|16
TGTGCCACCAGTGACAATAGCGGGAGCGGAGCCGGGGAGCTGTTTTTT
CATSDNSGSGAGELFF
>-|TRBV5-4|TRBJ1-1|TRBD1|14
TGTGCCAGCAGCTGGGACAGGGAGAACACTGAAGCTTTCTTT
CASSWDRENTEAFF
>-|TRBV7-2|TRBJ2-1|TRBD2|15
TGTGCCAGCAGCTCCGGGGGGTTCTCCTACAATGAGCAGTTCTTC
CASSSGGFSYNEQFF
>-|TRBV19|TRBJ1-1|-|16
TGTGCCAGTAGTATATTCCCAGGGAAGGGTGTAGCTGAAGCTTTCTTT
CASSIFPGKGVAEAFF
>-|TRBV18|TRBJ1-1|-|13
TGTGCCAGCTCACCAGAGTGGAACACTGAAGCTTTCTTT
CASSPEWNTEAFF
>-|TRBV14|TRBJ1-1|-|13
TGTGCCAGCAGTCGTAACCTAAACACTGAAGCTTTCTTT
CASSRNLNTEAFF
>few|TRBV30|TRBJ1-2|-|11
TGTGCCTGGAGTAGGGGTGAGGGCTACACCTTC
CAWSRGEGYTF
>-|TRBV6-1|TRBJ2-7|TRBD2|16
TGTGCCAGCAGTGAAGCCGGGACTACTGTTCTGTTCGAGCAGTACTTC
CASSEAGTTVLFEQYF
>once|TRBV28|TRBJ2-5|TRBD1|17
TGTGCCAGCAGTTTCCCCGACGACTCGACAGGGATGGAGACCCAGTACTTC
CASSFPDDSTGMETQYF
>-|TRBV27|TRBJ2-1|-|15
TGTGCCAGCAGTTTAGTGACTAGTAGCGGCGATGAGCAGTTCTTC
CASSLVTSSGDEQFF
>-|TRBV7-2|TRBJ2-4|-|16
TGTGCCAGCAGCTTAGCGCGAACTAGTGGCAAAAACATTCAGTACTTC
CASSLARTSGKNIQYF
>-|TRBV6-2/TRBV6-3|TRBJ2-1|TRBD2|20
TGTGCCAGCAGTTACCCACCCGGGACTAGCGGTATTCCCTCCTACAATGAGCAGTTCTTC
CASSYPPGTSGIPSYNEQFF
>-|TRBV4-1|TRBJ1-3|-|17
TGCGCCAGCAGCCAAGGGGGCGCAGGAATCTCTGGAAACACCATATATTTT
CASSQGGAGISGNTIYF
>-|TRBV28|TRBJ2-1|-|16
TGTGCCAGCGCTACCCCCAAAGTGGCGGGTTATGGTGAGCAGTTCTTC
CASATPKVAGYGEQFF
>-|TRBV7-2|TRBJ2-3|-|13
TGTGCCAGCAGCTTACGGGGGGCCGATACGCAGTATTTT
CASSLRGADTQYF
>once|TRBV5-6|TRBJ2-7|TRBD2|17
TGTGCCAGCAGCCGCAAGACTAGCGGGAGTTATTCCTACGAGCAGTACTTC
CASSRKTSGSYSYEQYF